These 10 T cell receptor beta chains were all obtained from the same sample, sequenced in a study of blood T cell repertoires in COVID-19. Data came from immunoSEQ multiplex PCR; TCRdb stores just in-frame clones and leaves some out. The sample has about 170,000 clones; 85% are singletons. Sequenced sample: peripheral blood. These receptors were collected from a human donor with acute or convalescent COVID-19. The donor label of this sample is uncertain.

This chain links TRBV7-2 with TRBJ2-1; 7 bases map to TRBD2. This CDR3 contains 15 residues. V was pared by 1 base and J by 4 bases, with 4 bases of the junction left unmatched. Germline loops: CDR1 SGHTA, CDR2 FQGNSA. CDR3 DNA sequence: TGTGCCAGCAGCTTAGACGGGGGGTCGTACAATGAGCAGTTCTTC. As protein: CASSLDGGSYNEQFF.

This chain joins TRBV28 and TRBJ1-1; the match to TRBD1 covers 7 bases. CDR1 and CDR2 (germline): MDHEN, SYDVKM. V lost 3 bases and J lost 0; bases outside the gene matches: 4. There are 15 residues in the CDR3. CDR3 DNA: TGTGCCAGCAGTTTGACAGGGCTCATGAACACTGAAGCTTTCTTT. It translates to CASSLTGLMNTEAFF.

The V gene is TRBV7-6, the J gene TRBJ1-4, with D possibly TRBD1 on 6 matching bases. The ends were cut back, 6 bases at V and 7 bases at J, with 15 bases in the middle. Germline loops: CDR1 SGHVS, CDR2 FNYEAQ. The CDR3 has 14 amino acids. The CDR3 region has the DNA TGTGCCAGCAGTCGAGGGGGTGTGGGTGAAAAACTGTTTTTT. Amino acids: CASSRGGVGEKLFF.

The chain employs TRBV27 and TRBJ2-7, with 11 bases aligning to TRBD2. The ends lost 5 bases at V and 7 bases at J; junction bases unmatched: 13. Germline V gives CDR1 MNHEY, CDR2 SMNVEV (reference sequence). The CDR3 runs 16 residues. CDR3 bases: TGTGCCAGCAGTCCCCTCCTGACTAGCGGGGTCGGTGAGCAGTACTTC. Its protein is CASSPLLTSGVGEQYF.

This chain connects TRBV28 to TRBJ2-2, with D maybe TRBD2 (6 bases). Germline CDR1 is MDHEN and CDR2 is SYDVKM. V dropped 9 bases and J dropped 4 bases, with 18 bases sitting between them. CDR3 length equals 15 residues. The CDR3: CASRTGGRITGELFF. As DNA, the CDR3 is TGTGCCAGTCGAACCGGGGGAAGGATCACCGGGGAGCTGTTTTTT.

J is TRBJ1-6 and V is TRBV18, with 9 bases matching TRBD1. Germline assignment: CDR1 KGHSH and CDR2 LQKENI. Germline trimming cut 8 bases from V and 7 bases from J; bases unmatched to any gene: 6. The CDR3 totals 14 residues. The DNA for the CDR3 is TGTGCCAGCACGCCGGACAGGGGAAATTCACCCCTCCACTTT. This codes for CASTPDRGNSPLHF.

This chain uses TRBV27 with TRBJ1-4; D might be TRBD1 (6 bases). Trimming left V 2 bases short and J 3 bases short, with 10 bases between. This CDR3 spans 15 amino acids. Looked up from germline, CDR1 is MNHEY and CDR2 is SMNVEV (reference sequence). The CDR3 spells CASSLRGSPNEKLFF. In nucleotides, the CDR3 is TGTGCCAGCAGTTTAAGGGGGTCCCCTAATGAAAAACTGTTTTTT.

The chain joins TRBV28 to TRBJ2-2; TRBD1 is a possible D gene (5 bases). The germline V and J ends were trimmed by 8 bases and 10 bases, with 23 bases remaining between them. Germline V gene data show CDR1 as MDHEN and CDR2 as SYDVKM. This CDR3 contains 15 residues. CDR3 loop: CASRQLTGSRAELFF. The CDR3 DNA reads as TGTGCCAGCCGACAGCTAACGGGTTCCCGGGCGGAGCTGTTTTTT.

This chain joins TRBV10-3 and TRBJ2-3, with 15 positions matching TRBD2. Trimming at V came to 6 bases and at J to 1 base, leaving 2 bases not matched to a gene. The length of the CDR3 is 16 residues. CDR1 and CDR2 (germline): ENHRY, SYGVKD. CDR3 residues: CAIRRTSGGGTDTQYF. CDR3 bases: TGTGCCATCAGGCGGACTAGCGGGGGGGGCACAGATACGCAGTATTTT.

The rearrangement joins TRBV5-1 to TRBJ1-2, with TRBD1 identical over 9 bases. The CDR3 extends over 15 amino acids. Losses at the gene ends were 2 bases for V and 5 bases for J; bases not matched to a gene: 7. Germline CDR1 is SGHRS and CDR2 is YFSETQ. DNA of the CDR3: TGCGCCAGCAGCTTAGCGGGACAGGGTGATTATGGCTACACCTTC. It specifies CASSLAGQGDYGYTF.